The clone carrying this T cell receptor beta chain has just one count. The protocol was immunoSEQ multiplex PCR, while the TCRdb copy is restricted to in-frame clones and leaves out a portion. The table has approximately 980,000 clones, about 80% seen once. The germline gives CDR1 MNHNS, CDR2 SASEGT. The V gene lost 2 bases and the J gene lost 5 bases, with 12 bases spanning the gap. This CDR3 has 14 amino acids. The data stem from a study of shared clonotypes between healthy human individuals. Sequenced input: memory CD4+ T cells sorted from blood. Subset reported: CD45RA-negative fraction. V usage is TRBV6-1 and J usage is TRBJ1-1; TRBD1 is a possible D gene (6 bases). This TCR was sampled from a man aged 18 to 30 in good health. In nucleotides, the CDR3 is TGTGCCAGCAGTGAAACCAGGGGTAGGACTGAAGCTTTCTTT. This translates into CASSETRGRTEAFF.